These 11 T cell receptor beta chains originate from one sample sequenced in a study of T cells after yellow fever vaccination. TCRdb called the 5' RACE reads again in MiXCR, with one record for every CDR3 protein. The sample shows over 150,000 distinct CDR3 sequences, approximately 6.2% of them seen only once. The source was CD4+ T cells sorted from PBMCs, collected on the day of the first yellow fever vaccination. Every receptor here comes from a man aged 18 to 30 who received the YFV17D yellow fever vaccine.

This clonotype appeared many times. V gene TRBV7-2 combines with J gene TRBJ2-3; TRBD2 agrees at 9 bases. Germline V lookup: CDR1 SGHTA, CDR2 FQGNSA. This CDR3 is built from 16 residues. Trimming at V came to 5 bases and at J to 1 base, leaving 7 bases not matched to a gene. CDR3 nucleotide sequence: TGTGCCAGCAGCCCCACGGCGGGGGGGGGCACAGATACGCAGTATTTT. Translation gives CASSPTAGGGTDTQYF.

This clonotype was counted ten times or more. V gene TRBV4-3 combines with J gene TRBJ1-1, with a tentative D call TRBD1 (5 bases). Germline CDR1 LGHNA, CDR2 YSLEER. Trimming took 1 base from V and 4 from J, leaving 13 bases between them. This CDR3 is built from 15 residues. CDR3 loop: CASSQGEGHGTEAFF. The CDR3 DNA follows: TGCGCCAGCAGCCAAGGGGAGGGGCACGGCACTGAAGCTTTCTTT.

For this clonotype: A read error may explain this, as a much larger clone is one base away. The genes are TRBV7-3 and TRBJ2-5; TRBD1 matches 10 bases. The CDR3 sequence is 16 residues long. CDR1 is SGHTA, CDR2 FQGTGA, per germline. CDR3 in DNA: TGTGTCAGCAGCTTACGGACAGGGGGTGGTCAAGAGACCCAGTACTTC. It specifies CVSSLRTGGGQETQYF.

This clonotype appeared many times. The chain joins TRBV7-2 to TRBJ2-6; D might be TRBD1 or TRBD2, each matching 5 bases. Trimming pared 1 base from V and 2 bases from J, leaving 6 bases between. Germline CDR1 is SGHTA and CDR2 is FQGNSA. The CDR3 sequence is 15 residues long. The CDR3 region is CASSLGGAGANVLTF. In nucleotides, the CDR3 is TGTGCCAGCAGCTTAGGAGGGGCTGGGGCCAACGTCCTGACTTTC.

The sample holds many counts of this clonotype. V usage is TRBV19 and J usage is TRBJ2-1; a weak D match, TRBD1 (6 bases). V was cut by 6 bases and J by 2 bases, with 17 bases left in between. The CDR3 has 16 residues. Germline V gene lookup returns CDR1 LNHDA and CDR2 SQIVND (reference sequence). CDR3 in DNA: TGTGCCAGTAGGGGGTTAGGGGGTCGGACCTACAATGAGCAGTTCTTC. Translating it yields CASRGLGGRTYNEQFF.

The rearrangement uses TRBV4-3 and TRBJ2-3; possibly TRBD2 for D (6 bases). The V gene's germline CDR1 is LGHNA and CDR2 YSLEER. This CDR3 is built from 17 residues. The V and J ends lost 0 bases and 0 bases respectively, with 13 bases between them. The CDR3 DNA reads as TGCGCCAGCAGCCAAGACGGGTCTAGCGCTAGCACAGATACGCAGTATTTT. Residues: CASSQDGSSASTDTQYF.

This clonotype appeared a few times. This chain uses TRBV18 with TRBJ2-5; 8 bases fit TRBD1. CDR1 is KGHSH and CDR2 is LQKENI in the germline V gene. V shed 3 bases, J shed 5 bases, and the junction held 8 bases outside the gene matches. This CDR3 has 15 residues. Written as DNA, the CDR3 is TGTGCCAGCTCACCCGGACAGGGCATCGGGGAGACCCAGTACTTC. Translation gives CASSPGQGIGETQYF.

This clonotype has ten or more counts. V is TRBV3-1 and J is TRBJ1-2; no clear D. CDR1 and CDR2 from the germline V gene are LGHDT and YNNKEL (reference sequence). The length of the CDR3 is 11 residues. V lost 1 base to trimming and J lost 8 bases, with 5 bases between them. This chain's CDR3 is CASSQAAGYTF. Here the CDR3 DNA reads TGTGCCAGCAGCCAAGCTGCAGGCTACACCTTC.

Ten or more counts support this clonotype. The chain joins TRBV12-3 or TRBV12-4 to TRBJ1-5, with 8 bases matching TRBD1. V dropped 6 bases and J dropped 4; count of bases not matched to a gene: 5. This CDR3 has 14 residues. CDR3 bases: TGTGCCAGCAGCCCTACAGGGGGGAATCAGCCCCAGCATTTT. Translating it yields CASSPTGGNQPQHF.

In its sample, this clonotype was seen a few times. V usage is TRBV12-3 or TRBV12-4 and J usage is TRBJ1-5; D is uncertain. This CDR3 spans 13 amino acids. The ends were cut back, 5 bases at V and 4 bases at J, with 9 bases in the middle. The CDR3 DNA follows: TGTGCCAGCAGTCGTGACCGAAATCAGCCCCAGCATTTT. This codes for CASSRDRNQPQHF.

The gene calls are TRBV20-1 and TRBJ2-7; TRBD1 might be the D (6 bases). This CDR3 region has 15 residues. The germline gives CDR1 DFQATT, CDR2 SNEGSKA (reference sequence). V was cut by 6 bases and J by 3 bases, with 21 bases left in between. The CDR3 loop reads CSAADRQVILYEQYF. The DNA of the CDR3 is TGCAGTGCCGCAGATCGACAGGTGATACTCTACGAGCAGTACTTC.